This T cell receptor beta chain was sequenced in a study of T cells in Graves' hyperthyroidism and ophthalmopathy. On this clonotype: The target antigen is unknown. This may stem from a read error, because a much larger clone lies one nucleotide away.

TCR beta CDR3 regions were amplified from RNA. In the first-round RT-PCR of the TCR CDR3, the HTBI primer set was used. Via MiXCR, TCRdb re-called the multiplex PCR reads, giving one row per CDR3 protein. The data show 550,000 to 800,000 distinct CDR3 sequences, 15% to 20% seen once. The CDR3 runs 14 residues. V shed 5 bases, J shed 0 bases, and the junction held 2 bases outside the gene matches. CDR1 is SGHVS, CDR2 FNYEAQ, per germline. The study's findings and limits: Peripheral blood also featured most of the thyroid clonotypes expanded above 0.001.

The specimen was blood. V and J are TRBV7-6 and TRBJ2-5; TRBD2 agrees at 8 bases. This receptor was obtained from a man over 45 with Graves' hyperthyroidism. DNA for the CDR3: TGTGCCAGCAGCATGACTAGCGACCAAGAGACCCAGTACTTC. It yields the protein CASSMTSDQETQYF.